Following are 27 T cell receptor beta chains from one sample sequenced in a study of T cell responses to AZD1222 COVID-19 vaccine (dated by TCRdb to the early 2020s). The time point label on this specimen signifies: baseline before first vaccination. The treatment or condition label, as the study defines it: meningococcal conjugate vaccine given as trial control. Preparation of the library involved the immunoSEQ multiplex PCR assay. As stored in TCRdb, this immuneACCESS dataset retains in-frame rearrangements with V and J assigned. A fraction of the clones does not appear; measured against another copy, unresolved V genes explain less than half of the discrepancy, and the remainder lacks a known reason. Across this sample there are approximately 120,000 clones, with roughly 86% seen only once. In total, the top ten clones hold around 13% of the sample. Material: peripheral blood, obtained on day 0 of MenACWY control vaccination. The receptors originated from an adult in good health.

The rearrangement uses TRBV28 and TRBJ1-5; a possible D gene is TRBD1 (5 bases). The CDR3 spans 15 residues. CDR1 and CDR2 (germline): MDHEN, SYDVKM. Trimming removed 5 bases from V and 7 bases from J, with 18 bases in between. This CDR3 reads CASSPAAGGGQPQHF. The DNA of the CDR3 is TGTGCCAGCAGTCCCGCCGCCGGGGGAGGCCAGCCCCAGCATTTT.

This clone was counted a single time. The gene calls are TRBV28 and TRBJ1-5; D ambiguous. Germline loops: CDR1 MDHEN, CDR2 SYDVKM. The CDR3 loop spans 12 amino acids. Deletions cut 2 bases from V and 2 bases from J, with 1 base between. DNA of the CDR3: TGTGCCAGCAGTTTAGGCAATCAGCCCCAGCATTTT. The encoded protein is CASSLGNQPQHF.

The V gene is TRBV29-1, the J gene TRBJ2-7, with D maybe TRBD2 (7 bases). The CDR3 is made up of 13 amino acids. V lost 5 bases to trimming and J lost 2 bases, with 13 bases between them. CDR1 is SQVTM, CDR2 ANQGSEA, per germline. The CDR3 coding sequence is TGCAGCGTTCAGAGCGGGACAACCTACGAGCAGTACTTC. Translated, it gives CSVQSGTTYEQYF.

V gene TRBV7-6 combines with J gene TRBJ2-2, with no clear D. Per germline, CDR1 SGHVS and CDR2 FNYEAQ. The V end lost 4 bases, the J end lost 1 base, and 13 bases lay between the germline ends. The CDR3 has 16 amino acids. The CDR3 nucleotides read TGTGCCAGCAGCTACGGACGTTGGGAGAACACCGGGGAGCTGTTTTTT. Translating gives CASSYGRWENTGELFF.

This chain links TRBV10-3 with TRBJ2-4, with TRBD2 matching over 9 bases. The CDR3 contains 18 residues. J lost 1 base, V lost 2 bases, and 9 bases had no gene match. CDR1 is ENHRY, CDR2 SYGVKD, per germline. CDR3 bases: TGTGCCATCAGTGAGAAACTGCAGGCGGGAGGGGCCAAAAACATTCAGTACTTC. It codes for CAISEKLQAGGAKNIQYF.

This clone was picked up a small number of times. The V and J genes are TRBV7-8 and TRBJ2-3; perhaps D is TRBD1 or TRBD2 (5 bases each). Germline V gene sequence: CDR1 SGHVS, CDR2 FQNEAQ. This CDR3 contains 16 residues. The V gene lost 6 bases and the J gene lost 0 bases, with 16 bases spanning the gap. CDR3 sequence (DNA): TGTGCCAGCAGGACGACCGGGGCGGAGAGCACAGATACGCAGTATTTT. Translating gives CASRTTGAESTDTQYF.

This clone was seen only once. The J gene is TRBJ2-5, the V gene TRBV12-3 or TRBV12-4; D gene unclear. The CDR3 is 11 amino acids. With 4 bases removed from V and 5 bases from J, the gap between germline ends came to 5 bases. The CDR3 DNA reads TGTGCCAGCAGTTATTCTGAGACCCAGTACTTC. Its translation is CASSYSETQYF.

This sequence joins TRBV29-1 and TRBJ1-1; a weak D match, TRBD1 (6 bases). V dropped 7 bases and J dropped 7 bases, with 19 bases sitting between them. The length of the CDR3 is 13 residues. Germline V gene lookup returns CDR1 SQVTM and CDR2 ANQGSEA. The CDR3 loop is CSAAATRGGEAFF. Written as DNA, the CDR3 is TGCAGCGCTGCGGCGACCAGAGGGGGTGAAGCTTTCTTT.

The chain has TRBV2 and TRBJ1-5; weak D call: TRBD1 (5 bases). The germline CDR1 and CDR2 sequences are SNHLY and FYNNEI. This CDR3 has 15 residues. Trimming pared 3 bases from V and 1 base from J, leaving 10 bases between. CDR3 sequence: CASSDLGGSNQPQHF. In DNA form, the CDR3 reads TGTGCCAGCAGTGACCTGGGGGGAAGCAATCAGCCCCAGCATTTT.

This rearrangement joins TRBV7-9 to TRBJ1-4; 9 nucleotides line up with TRBD1. Germline values: CDR1 SEHNR, CDR2 FQNEAQ (reference sequence). The CDR3 runs to 19 residues. The ends lost 6 bases at V and 7 bases at J; junction bases unmatched: 21. The CDR3 DNA follows: TGTGCCAGCAGTATTCCCGAGGGGACAGGGCCTCAATGGGGTGAAAAACTGTTTTTT. Encoded protein: CASSIPEGTGPQWGEKLFF.

This rearrangement joins TRBV19 to TRBJ1-1; D is perhaps TRBD1 (5 bases). Germline V gives CDR1 LNHDA, CDR2 SQIVND (reference sequence). This CDR3 spans 18 amino acids. With 8 bases removed from V and 4 bases from J, the gap between germline ends came to 29 bases. The CDR3 is CASLAIIGRAGGSTEAFF. In DNA form, the CDR3 reads TGTGCCAGTCTTGCGATTATCGGACGGGCTGGGGGGAGCACTGAAGCTTTCTTT.

This sequence joins TRBV5-4 and TRBJ1-2; 8 bases agree with TRBD1. This CDR3 contains 14 residues. The ends lost 2 bases at V and 0 bases at J; junction bases unmatched: 0. Looked up from germline, CDR1 is SGHNT and CDR2 is YYREEE (reference sequence). The CDR3 DNA follows: TGTGCCAGCAGCTTACAGGGGGCTAACTATGGCTACACCTTC. It is translated as CASSLQGANYGYTF.

V and J are TRBV4-1 and TRBJ1-1; D is ambiguous. The germline CDR1 and CDR2 sequences are MGHRA and YSYEKL. The CDR3 has 14 residues. V lost 3 bases to trimming and J lost 6 bases, with 14 bases between them. CDR3 sequence (DNA): TGCGCCAGCAGCCACGAGGGAAGGCAACCTGAAGCTTTCTTT. Translating it yields CASSHEGRQPEAFF.

This sequence joins TRBV2 and TRBJ1-4; no reliable D call. The germline V gene encodes CDR1 SNHLY and CDR2 FYNNEI. Trimming cost V 2 bases and J 2 bases, with 9 bases left between them. CDR3 length equals 15 residues. DNA of the CDR3: TGTGCCAGCAGTGAACGGGGAAGGACTAATGAAAAACTGTTTTTT. Encoded protein: CASSERGRTNEKLFF.

This chain joins TRBV6-4 and TRBJ2-1; 10 nucleotides align to TRBD2. J was trimmed by 7 bases and V by 3 bases; bases with no gene match: 6. This CDR3 comprises 15 residues. Germline CDR1 and CDR2: MRHNA and SNTAGT. The DNA of the CDR3 is TGTGCCAGCAGTGAAGGGACTAGCGCAGGAAATGAGCAGTTCTTC. Translated: CASSEGTSAGNEQFF.

The chain carries TRBV6-6 and TRBJ2-3; 7 bases are a match to TRBD2. CDR1 and CDR2 (germline): MNHNY, SVGAGI (reference sequence). The CDR3 has 15 residues. V shed 8 bases, J shed 3 bases, and the junction held 11 bases outside the gene matches. Here the CDR3 reads CASLPRLALTDTQYF. CDR3 nucleotides: TGTGCCAGCCTTCCGCGACTAGCTCTTACAGATACGCAGTATTTT.

The J gene is TRBJ1-2, the V gene TRBV19; D is uncertain. CDR3 length: 14 amino acids. Deletions cut 5 bases from V and 7 bases from J, with 17 bases between. Germline assignment: CDR1 LNHDA and CDR2 SQIVND (reference sequence). The CDR3 here is CASSPTGSKIGYTF. In DNA, the CDR3 is TGTGCCAGTAGTCCGACGGGGAGTAAGATTGGCTACACCTTC.

V is TRBV7-2 and J is TRBJ2-7; D may be TRBD1 (5 bases). This CDR3 has 13 residues. V lost 5 bases, J lost 6 bases, and 14 bases lay in between. Germline V gene lookup returns CDR1 SGHTA and CDR2 FQGNSA. CDR3 DNA sequence: TGTGCCAGCAGCGAAGGGGTTTTTGTCGAGCAGTACTTC. Translating gives CASSEGVFVEQYF.

This clone was picked up one time. The V and J genes are TRBV6-5 and TRBJ2-4; 8 bases align to TRBD1. The CDR3 runs to 15 residues. CDR1 is MNHEY and CDR2 is SVGAGI in the germline V gene. V was pared by 6 bases and J by 7 bases, with 11 bases of the junction left unmatched. This CDR3 is CASSNTGGRYNIQYF. The CDR3 DNA sequence: TGTGCCAGCAGCAATACAGGGGGTCGGTATAACATTCAGTACTTC.

This chain uses TRBV6-5 with TRBJ2-7; 8 bases are a match to TRBD1. Trimming removed 6 bases from V and 1 base from J; junction bases left unmatched: 8. The germline V gene encodes CDR1 MNHEY and CDR2 SVGAGI. The CDR3 is 15 residues long. The CDR3 loop reads CASRVGQGDSYEQYF. Here the CDR3 DNA reads TGTGCCAGCAGGGTCGGACAGGGCGATTCCTACGAGCAGTACTTC.

The V and J genes are TRBV30 and TRBJ2-7; 9 positions match TRBD1. The germline CDR1 and CDR2 sequences are GTSNPN and SVGIG (reference sequence). V lost 5 bases to trimming and J lost 6 bases; unmatched junction nucleotides: 8. This CDR3 spans 13 amino acids. CDR3: CAWGRDRVGEQYF. DNA of the CDR3: TGTGCCTGGGGGCGGGACAGGGTTGGCGAGCAGTACTTC.

This clone was counted between two and nine times. The rearrangement uses TRBV19 and TRBJ2-7; D not certain. The CDR3 contains 13 residues. Trimming left V 0 bases short and J 2 bases short, with 5 bases between. The germline gives CDR1 LNHDA, CDR2 SQIVND (reference sequence). CDR3 sequence (DNA): TGTGCCAGTAGTATAGATGGGACCTACGAGCAGTACTTC. Its translation: CASSIDGTYEQYF.

V and J are TRBV5-4 and TRBJ1-3, with D perhaps TRBD1 (6 bases). CDR1 SGHNT and CDR2 YYREEE come from the germline V gene (reference sequence). This CDR3 spans 15 amino acids. Trimming left V 1 base short and J 2 bases short, with 10 bases between. This CDR3 is CASSLQGSAGNTIYF. The CDR3 nucleotides are TGTGCCAGCAGCTTGCAGGGGTCGGCTGGAAACACCATATATTTT.

The chain employs TRBV15 and TRBJ1-2; 8 nucleotides align to TRBD1. Germline CDR1 is LNHNV and CDR2 is YYDKDF (reference sequence). CDR3 length equals 18 residues. The V and J ends lost 1 base and 8 bases, in that order; junction bases with no gene match: 18. This CDR3 reads CATSRAIQGAPTASGYTF. CDR3 DNA sequence: TGTGCCACCAGCAGAGCTATCCAGGGGGCCCCTACGGCTTCAGGCTACACCTTC.

The rearrangement joins TRBV30 to TRBJ1-5; a weak D match, TRBD1 (5 bases). Trimming cost V 3 bases and J 7 bases, with 19 bases left between them. Germline CDR1 is GTSNPN and CDR2 is SVGIG (reference sequence). The CDR3 is made up of 15 amino acids. The CDR3 DNA reads TGTGCCTGGAGCGGGGGGTCCGTACTTGGCCAGCCCCAGCATTTT. Translation: CAWSGGSVLGQPQHF.

This chain uses TRBV6-2 or TRBV6-3 with TRBJ1-1; tentatively, D is TRBD1 (5 bases). CDR1 is MNHEY, CDR2 SVGEGT, per germline. Between the trimmed V and J ends, which lost 4 bases and 4 bases, there was a span of 13 bases. This CDR3 comprises 14 residues. The CDR3 is CASSSQLRGTEAFF. The CDR3 DNA sequence: TGTGCCAGCAGTTCGCAATTGAGGGGCACTGAAGCTTTCTTT.

This clone turned up a few times. The rearrangement uses TRBV28 and TRBJ2-7; 7 positions agree with TRBD1. Per germline, CDR1 MDHEN and CDR2 SYDVKM. The CDR3 is 15 residues long. J was trimmed by 0 bases and V by 6 bases; bases with no gene match: 8. The CDR3 nucleotides are TGTGCCAGCAGCCCACCGGGACAGAACTCCTACGAGCAGTACTTC. Its protein is CASSPPGQNSYEQYF.